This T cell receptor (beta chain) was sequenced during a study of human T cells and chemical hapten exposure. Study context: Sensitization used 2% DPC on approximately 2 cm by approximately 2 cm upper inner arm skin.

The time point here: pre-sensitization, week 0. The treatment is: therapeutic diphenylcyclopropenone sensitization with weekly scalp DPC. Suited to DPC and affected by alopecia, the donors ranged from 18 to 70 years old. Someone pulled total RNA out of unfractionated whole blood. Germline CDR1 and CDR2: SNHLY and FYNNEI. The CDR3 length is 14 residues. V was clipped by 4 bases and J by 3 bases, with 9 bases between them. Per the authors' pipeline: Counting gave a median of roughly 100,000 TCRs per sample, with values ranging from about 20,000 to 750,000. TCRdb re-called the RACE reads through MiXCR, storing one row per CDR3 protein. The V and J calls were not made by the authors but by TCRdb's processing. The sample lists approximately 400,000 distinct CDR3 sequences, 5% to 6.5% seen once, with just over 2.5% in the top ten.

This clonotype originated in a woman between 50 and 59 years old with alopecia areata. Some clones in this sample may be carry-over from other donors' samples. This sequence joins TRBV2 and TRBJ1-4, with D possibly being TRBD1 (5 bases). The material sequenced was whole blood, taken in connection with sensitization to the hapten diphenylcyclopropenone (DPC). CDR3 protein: CASSGGRSNEKLFF. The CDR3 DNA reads TGTGCCAGCAGTGGGGGCAGGTCTAATGAAAAACTGTTTTTT. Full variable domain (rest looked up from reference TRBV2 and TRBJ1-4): EPEVTQTPSHQVTQMGQEVILRCVPISNHLYFYWYRQILGQKVEFLVSFYNNEISEKSEIFDDQFSVERPDGSNFTLKIRSTKLEDSAMYFCASSGGRSNEKLFFGSGTQLSVL.